This T cell receptor beta chain was sequenced in a study of T cell clonality in common variable immunodeficiency. Germline V gene data show CDR1 as KGHSH and CDR2 as LQKENI. The length of the CDR3 is 17 residues. V trimming: 0 bases; J trimming: 9 bases; junction bases outside the gene matches: 10. Donors gave roughly 5 to 8.5 ml heparinized peripheral whole blood. Ten or more counts support this clone. The missing CDR3 end, 3 residues past where the read stops, is filled in from the germline J gene. Generated by immunoSEQ multiplex PCR, the TCRdb table keeps only in-frame clones and is missing some. The sample presents 40,000 to 45,000 clones, none singletons.

The chain couples TRBV18 to TRBJ2-1; 11 positions agree with TRBD2. This clonotype was sampled from a person between 18 and 75 years old in good health. The sample was peripheral blood mononuclear cells. CDR3 amino acids: CASSPPFLTSGRGEQFF. The part of the CDR3 DNA that was read is TGTGCCAGCTCACCACCGTTTCTAACTAGCGGGAGAGGTGAG.